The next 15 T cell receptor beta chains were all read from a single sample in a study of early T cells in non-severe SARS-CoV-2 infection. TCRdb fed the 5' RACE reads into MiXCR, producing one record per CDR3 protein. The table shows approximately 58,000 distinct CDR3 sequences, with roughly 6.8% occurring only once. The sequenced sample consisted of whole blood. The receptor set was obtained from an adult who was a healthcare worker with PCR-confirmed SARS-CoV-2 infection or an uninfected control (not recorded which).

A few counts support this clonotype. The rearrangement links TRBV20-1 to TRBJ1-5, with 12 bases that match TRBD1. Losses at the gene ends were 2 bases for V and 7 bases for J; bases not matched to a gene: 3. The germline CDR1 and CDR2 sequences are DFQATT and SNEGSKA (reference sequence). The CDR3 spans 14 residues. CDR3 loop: CSARPGTGGQPQHF. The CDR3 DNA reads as TGCAGTGCTAGACCCGGGACAGGGGGCCAGCCCCAGCATTTT.

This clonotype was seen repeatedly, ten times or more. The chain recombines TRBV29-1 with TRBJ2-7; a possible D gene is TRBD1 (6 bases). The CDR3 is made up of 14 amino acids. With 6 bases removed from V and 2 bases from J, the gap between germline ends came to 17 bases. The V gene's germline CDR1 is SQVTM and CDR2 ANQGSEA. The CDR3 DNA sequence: TGCAGCGTCCATCTGGGGGCGCGGCCCTACGAGCAGTACTTC. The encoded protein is CSVHLGARPYEQYF.

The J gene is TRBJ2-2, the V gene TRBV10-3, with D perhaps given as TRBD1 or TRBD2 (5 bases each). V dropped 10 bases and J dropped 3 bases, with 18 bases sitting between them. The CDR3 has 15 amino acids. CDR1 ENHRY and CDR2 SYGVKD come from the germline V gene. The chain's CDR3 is CATKWDLGDTGELFF. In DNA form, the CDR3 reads TGTGCCACCAAGTGGGACCTTGGGGACACCGGGGAGCTGTTTTTT.

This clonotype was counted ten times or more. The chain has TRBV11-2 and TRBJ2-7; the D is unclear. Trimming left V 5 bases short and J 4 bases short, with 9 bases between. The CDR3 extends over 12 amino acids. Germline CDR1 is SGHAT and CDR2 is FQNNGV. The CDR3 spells CASSRLVYEQYF. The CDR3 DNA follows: TGTGCCAGCAGCCGCCTTGTGTACGAGCAGTACTTC.

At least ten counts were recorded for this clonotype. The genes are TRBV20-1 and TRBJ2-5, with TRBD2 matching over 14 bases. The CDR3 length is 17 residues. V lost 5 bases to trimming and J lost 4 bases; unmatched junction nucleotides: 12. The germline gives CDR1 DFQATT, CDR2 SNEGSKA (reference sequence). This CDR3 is CSASGTSGGYAGETQYF. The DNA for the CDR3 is TGCAGTGCTTCCGGGACTAGCGGGGGTTACGCGGGAGAGACCCAGTACTTC.

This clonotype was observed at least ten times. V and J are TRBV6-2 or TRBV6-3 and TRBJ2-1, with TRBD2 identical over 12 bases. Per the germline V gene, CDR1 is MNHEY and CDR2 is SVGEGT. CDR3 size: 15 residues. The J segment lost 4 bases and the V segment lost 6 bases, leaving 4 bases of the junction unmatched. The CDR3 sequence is CASRPLAGGYNEQFF. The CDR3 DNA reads TGTGCCAGCAGACCCCTAGCGGGGGGGTACAATGAGCAGTTCTTC.

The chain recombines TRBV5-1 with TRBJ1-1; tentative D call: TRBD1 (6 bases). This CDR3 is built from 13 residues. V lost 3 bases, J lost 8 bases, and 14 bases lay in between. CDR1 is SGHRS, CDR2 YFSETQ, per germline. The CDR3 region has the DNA TGCGCCAGCAGCTCTCGGGGGGCATCGGAAGCTTTCTTT. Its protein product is CASSSRGASEAFF.

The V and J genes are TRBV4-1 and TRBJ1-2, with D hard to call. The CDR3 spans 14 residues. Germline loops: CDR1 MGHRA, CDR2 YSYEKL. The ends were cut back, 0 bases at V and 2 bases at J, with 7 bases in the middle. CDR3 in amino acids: CASSQEDGNYGYTF. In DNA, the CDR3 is TGCGCCAGCAGCCAAGAGGACGGAAACTATGGCTACACCTTC.

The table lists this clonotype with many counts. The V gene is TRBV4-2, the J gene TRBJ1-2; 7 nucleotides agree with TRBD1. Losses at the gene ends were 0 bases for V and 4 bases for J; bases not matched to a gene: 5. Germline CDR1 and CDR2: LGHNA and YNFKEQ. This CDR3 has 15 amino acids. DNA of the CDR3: TGTGCCAGCAGCCAAGATCTGACAGGGCGCTATGGCTACACCTTC. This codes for CASSQDLTGRYGYTF.

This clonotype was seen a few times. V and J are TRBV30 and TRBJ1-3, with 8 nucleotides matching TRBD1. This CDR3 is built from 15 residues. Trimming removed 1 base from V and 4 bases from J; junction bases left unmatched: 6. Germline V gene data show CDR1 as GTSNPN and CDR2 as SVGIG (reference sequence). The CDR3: CAWSGQGYSGNTIYF. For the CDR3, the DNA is TGTGCCTGGAGTGGACAGGGGTACTCAGGAAACACCATATATTTT.

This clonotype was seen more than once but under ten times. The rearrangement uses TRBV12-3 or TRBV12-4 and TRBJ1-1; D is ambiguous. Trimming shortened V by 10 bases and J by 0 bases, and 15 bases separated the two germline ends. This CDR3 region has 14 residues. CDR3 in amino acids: CAISLPPVNTEAFF. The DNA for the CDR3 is TGTGCCATCTCACTGCCCCCAGTGAACACTGAAGCTTTCTTT.

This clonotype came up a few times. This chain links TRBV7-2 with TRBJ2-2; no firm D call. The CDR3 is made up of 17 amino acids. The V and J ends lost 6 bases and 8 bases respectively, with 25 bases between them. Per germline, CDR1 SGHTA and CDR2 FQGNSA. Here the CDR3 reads CASRYTIAASGEGELFF. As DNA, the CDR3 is TGTGCCAGCAGATACACGATCGCCGCTAGTGGTGAAGGGGAGCTGTTTTTT.

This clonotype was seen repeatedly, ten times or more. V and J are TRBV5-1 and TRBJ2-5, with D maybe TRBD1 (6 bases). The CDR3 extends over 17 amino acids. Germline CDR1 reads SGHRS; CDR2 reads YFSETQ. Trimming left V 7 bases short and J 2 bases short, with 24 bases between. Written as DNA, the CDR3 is TGCGCCAGCCGACACGTGGTAACGGGACAACTTCAAGAGACCCAGTACTTC. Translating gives CASRHVVTGQLQETQYF.

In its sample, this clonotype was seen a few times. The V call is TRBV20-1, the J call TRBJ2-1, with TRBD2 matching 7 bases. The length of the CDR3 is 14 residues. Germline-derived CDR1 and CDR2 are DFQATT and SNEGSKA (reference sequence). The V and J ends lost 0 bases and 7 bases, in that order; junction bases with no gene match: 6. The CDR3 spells CSARDPAGSNEQFF. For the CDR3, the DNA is TGCAGTGCTAGAGATCCAGCGGGGAGTAATGAGCAGTTCTTC.

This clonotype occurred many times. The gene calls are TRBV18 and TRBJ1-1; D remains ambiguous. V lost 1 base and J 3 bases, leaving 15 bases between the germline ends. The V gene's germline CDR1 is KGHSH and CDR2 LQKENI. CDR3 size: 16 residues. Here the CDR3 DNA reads TGTGCCAGCTCACCACTCGGTGAGGGCAGGTACACTGAAGCTTTCTTT. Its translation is CASSPLGEGRYTEAFF.